The present T cell receptor (beta chain) was sequenced within a study of regulatory T cells in long-lasting Graves disease. About the study: Patients newly diagnosed with Graves' had been on antithyroid drugs for under 3 months. Whole-study findings and limits: Gene preferences differed: TRBV28, TRBJ1-2, TRBJ2-5 in persistent cases. The study found persistent patients shared more public clonotypes (roughly 2,800) than new patients (over 850).

The TCR beta library used iRepertoire HTBI primers with Arm-PCR amplification of CDR3. TCRdb re-called the multiplex PCR reads through MiXCR, storing one row per CDR3 protein. The sample has under 250,000 distinct CDR3 sequences; over 20% are singletons. This clonotype was observed at least ten times. Its antigen is not known. Time point given: newly diagnosed GD, antithyroid drugs for less than 3 months. PBMC-derived RNA was used for the TCR library. Germline V gene lookup returns CDR1 ENHRY and CDR2 SYGVKD. CDR3 length: 14 amino acids. Losses at the gene ends were 11 bases for V and 0 bases for J; bases not matched to a gene: 8.

This rearrangement joins TRBV10-3 to TRBJ1-1, with TRBD1 matching 8 bases. The sequence was collected from a female donor with Graves disease. This material consisted of peripheral blood mononuclear cells (PBMCs), taken at new diagnosis, from a patient treated with antithyroid drugs. The CDR3 loop is CAAQTGDMNTEAFF. CDR3 coding DNA: TGTGCCGCCCAGACAGGGGATATGAACACTGAAGCTTTCTTT.